The rows below give T cell receptor beta chains drawn from one sample of a study of blood T cell repertoires in COVID-19. Assay used: immunoSEQ multiplex PCR; TCRdb lists only in-frame clones, some missing. The data contain nearly 35,000 clones, roughly 86% of them singletons. Sequenced input: peripheral blood. The origin of the receptors is a man in his 70s with acute or convalescent COVID-19. Both conserved end residues are part of each CDR3. D genes are given only for firm matches. Clone size is not always given. Where it is, it says once, few, many or a class for expanded clones.

>TRBV6-1|.|.|TRBJ1-3
CASSEAWSPTSGNTIYF
TGTGCCAGCAGTGAAGCCTGGAGCCCAACCAGTGGAAACACCATATATTTT
>TRBV27|.|.|TRBJ1-4
CASSFGQGGGKLFF
TGTGCCAGCAGTTTTGGGCAGGGCGGCGGAAAACTGTTTTTT
>TRBV7-2|.|TRBD2|TRBJ2-1
CASLLGLAGAGGEQFF
TGTGCCAGCCTTCTGGGACTAGCGGGAGCGGGCGGTGAGCAGTTCTTC
>TRBV12-5|.|TRBD1|TRBJ2-1
CASGFGQGDYNEQFF
TGTGCTAGTGGTTTTGGACAGGGGGACTACAATGAGCAGTTCTTC
>TRBV2|.|TRBD1|TRBJ1-3
CASSGTGVGNTIYF
TGTGCCAGCAGTGGGACAGGGGTAGGAAACACCATATATTTT
>TRBV12-3/TRBV12-4|.|.|TRBJ1-6
CASSLVEGSPLHF
TGTGCCAGCAGTTTAGTCGAGGGATCCCCCCTCCACTTT
>TRBV3-1/TRBV3-2|.|TRBD2|TRBJ2-2
CASSLGTSGGVRTGELFF
TGTGCCAGCAGCCTCGGGACTAGCGGGGGGGTTAGGACCGGGGAGCTGTTTTTT
>TRBV15|.|TRBD1|TRBJ2-5
CATSRRTGEQETQYF
TGTGCCACCAGCAGACGGACAGGGGAACAAGAGACCCAGTACTTC
>TRBV21-1|.|.|TRBJ1-5
CASSRGTKNQPQHF
TGTGCCAGCAGTAGGGGGACCAAGAATCAGCCCCAGCATTTT
>TRBV15|.|TRBD1|TRBJ2-3
CATELDRSTDTQYF
TGTGCCACCGAACTGGACAGGAGCACAGATACGCAGTATTTT
>TRBV18|.|TRBD1|TRBJ2-3
CASSPDRATHTSTDTQYF
TGTGCCAGCTCACCGGACAGGGCAACTCATACTAGCACAGATACGCAGTATTTT
>TRBV30|.|TRBD1|TRBJ1-2
CAWSGGTGGLNYGYTF
TGTGCCTGGAGTGGGGGGACAGGGGGCCTTAACTATGGCTACACCTTC
>TRBV9|few|.|TRBJ2-5
CASSTTGKFSETQYF
TGTGCCAGCAGCACCACAGGGAAATTTTCGGAGACCCAGTACTTC
>TRBV27|.|TRBD2|TRBJ2-1
CASSFIAGGPTYNEQFF
TGTGCCAGCAGTTTTATAGCGGGGGGGCCGACCTACAATGAGCAGTTCTTC
>TRBV28|.|.|TRBJ2-2
CASSFPNTGELFF
TGTGCCAGCAGTTTCCCAAACACCGGGGAGCTGTTTTTT
>TRBV11-2|.|TRBD1|TRBJ1-1
CASSSGVGGLNTEAFF
TGTGCCAGCAGCTCCGGGGTAGGGGGCCTGAACACTGAAGCTTTCTTT
>TRBV3-1/TRBV3-2|.|.|TRBJ1-3
CASSQMPGSGNTIYF
TGTGCCAGCAGCCAAATGCCCGGCTCTGGAAACACCATATATTTT
>TRBV9|.|.|TRBJ1-6
CASSQETVNSPLHF
TGTGCCAGCAGCCAAGAGACAGTTAATTCACCCCTCCACTTT
>TRBV7-3|.|.|TRBJ1-5
CASSPNRPTGNQPQHF
TGTGCCAGCAGCCCCAACAGGCCTACTGGGAATCAGCCCCAGCATTTT
>TRBV6-6|once|TRBD1|TRBJ1-5
CASSGQANQPQHF
TGTGCCAGCAGCGGACAGGCTAATCAGCCCCAGCATTTT
>TRBV13|.|.|TRBJ1-6
CASSLGQGNSPLHF
TGTGCCAGCAGCTTAGGCCAGGGGAATTCACCCCTCCACTTT
>TRBV7-3|.|.|TRBJ1-6
CASSLTRQKNSPLHF
TGTGCCAGCAGCTTAACCCGACAGAAGAATTCACCCCTCCACTTT
>TRBV7-3|.|.|TRBJ2-1
CASSFTLEPHEQFF
TGTGCCAGCAGCTTTACACTAGAGCCCCATGAGCAGTTCTTC
>TRBV6-5|.|.|TRBJ1-5
CASGTFQPQHF
TGTGCCAGCGGGACTTTTCAGCCCCAGCATTTT
>TRBV7-3|.|.|TRBJ2-2
CASSRLVSNTGELFF
TGTGCCAGCAGCAGACTAGTATCGAACACCGGGGAGCTGTTTTTT
>TRBV5-1|medium-sized|.|TRBJ2-2
CASSLLSHVDTGELFF
TGCGCCAGCAGCTTACTGTCCCACGTAGACACCGGGGAGCTGTTTTTT
>TRBV15|.|.|TRBJ2-5
CATSRDPGYQETQYF
TGTGCCACCAGCAGAGATCCCGGGTATCAAGAGACCCAGTACTTC
>TRBV5-1|once|.|TRBJ1-2
CASSPTGLNYGYTF
TGCGCCAGCAGTCCTACAGGGCTTAACTATGGCTACACCTTC
>TRBV6-2/TRBV6-3|.|TRBD2|TRBJ2-2
CASSLLAGRGNTGELFF
TGTGCCAGCAGTCTCCTCGCAGGGAGGGGGAACACCGGGGAGCTGTTTTTT
>TRBV6-2/TRBV6-3|.|.|TRBJ2-2
CASSFFVSGELFF
TGTGCCAGCAGTTTCTTTGTTTCCGGGGAGCTGTTTTTT
>TRBV11-2|.|.|TRBJ1-1
CASTISVNTEAFF
TGTGCCAGCACGATTAGCGTGAACACTGAAGCTTTCTTT
>TRBV27|few|.|TRBJ2-2
CASGAGELFF
TGTGCCTCCGGGGCCGGGGAGCTGTTTTTT
>TRBV6-5|once|TRBD1|TRBJ1-4
CASRRDRGLEKLFF
TGTGCCAGCAGAAGGGACAGGGGGCTCGAAAAACTGTTTTTT
>TRBV30|.|TRBD1|TRBJ2-5
CAWTGTGWRETQYF
TGTGCCTGGACCGGGACAGGTTGGCGAGAGACCCAGTACTTC
>TRBV5-5|once|.|TRBJ1-6
CASSLEGRVGSYNSPLHF
TGTGCCAGCAGCTTGGAGGGCAGGGTCGGATCCTATAATTCACCCCTCCACTTT
>TRBV5-6|.|.|TRBJ1-5
CASSLYGETSNQPQHF
TGTGCCAGCAGCTTATACGGGGAAACTAGCAATCAGCCCCAGCATTTT
>TRBV28|.|.|TRBJ2-6
CASSLLLSSGANVLTF
TGTGCCAGCAGTTTACTGCTCAGCTCTGGGGCCAACGTCCTGACTTTC
>TRBV12-3/TRBV12-4|.|.|TRBJ2-2
CASRGSPAGELFF
TGTGCCAGCAGGGGCTCCCCTGCCGGGGAGCTGTTTTTT
>TRBV20-1|.|TRBD2|TRBJ2-3
CSAGGWTSGALSTDTQYF
TGCAGTGCTGGTGGTTGGACTAGCGGGGCCCTTAGCACAGATACGCAGTATTTT
>TRBV19|.|TRBD1|TRBJ1-5
CASSILQGASNQPQHF
TGTGCCAGTAGTATACTTCAGGGGGCCAGCAATCAGCCCCAGCATTTT
>TRBV19|.|TRBD1|TRBJ1-4
CATSTGPNEKLFF
TGTGCCACCTCGACAGGGCCTAATGAAAAACTGTTTTTT
>TRBV6-5|.|TRBD1|TRBJ1-1
CASSPPGNRGEAFF
TGTGCCAGCAGTCCCCCCGGGAACAGGGGTGAAGCTTTCTTT
>TRBV6-4|.|.|TRBJ1-5
CASSAGINQPQHF
TGTGCCAGCAGTGCAGGAATCAATCAGCCCCAGCATTTT
>TRBV6-1|.|.|TRBJ1-2
CASSESRLSYGYTF
TGTGCCAGCAGTGAATCGCGCCTAAGCTATGGCTACACCTTC
>TRBV15|.|.|TRBJ1-5
CATSRDGLGSNQPQHF
TGTGCCACCAGCAGAGATGGGTTGGGCAGCAATCAGCCCCAGCATTTT